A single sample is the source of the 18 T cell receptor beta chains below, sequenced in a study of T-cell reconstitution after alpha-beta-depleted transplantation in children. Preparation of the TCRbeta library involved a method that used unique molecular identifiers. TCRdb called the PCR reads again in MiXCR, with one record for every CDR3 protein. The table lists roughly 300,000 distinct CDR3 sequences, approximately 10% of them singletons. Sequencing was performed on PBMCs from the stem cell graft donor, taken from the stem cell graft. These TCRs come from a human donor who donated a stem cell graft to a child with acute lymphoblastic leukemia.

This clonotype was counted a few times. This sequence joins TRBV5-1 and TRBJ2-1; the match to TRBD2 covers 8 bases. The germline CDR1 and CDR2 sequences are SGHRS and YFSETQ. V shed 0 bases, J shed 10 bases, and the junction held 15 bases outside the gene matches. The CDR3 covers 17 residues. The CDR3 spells CASSLAYPGRVVEEQFF. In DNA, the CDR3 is TGCGCCAGCAGCTTGGCTTACCCCGGGAGGGTGGTCGAGGAGCAGTTCTTC.

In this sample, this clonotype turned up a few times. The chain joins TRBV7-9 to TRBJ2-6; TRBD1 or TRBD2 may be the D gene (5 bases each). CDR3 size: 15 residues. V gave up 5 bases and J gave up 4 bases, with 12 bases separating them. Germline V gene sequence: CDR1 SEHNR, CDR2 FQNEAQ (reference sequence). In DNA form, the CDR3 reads TGTGCCAGCAGCCCCCGGGGCCACGGGGCCAACGTCCTGACTTTC. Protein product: CASSPRGHGANVLTF.

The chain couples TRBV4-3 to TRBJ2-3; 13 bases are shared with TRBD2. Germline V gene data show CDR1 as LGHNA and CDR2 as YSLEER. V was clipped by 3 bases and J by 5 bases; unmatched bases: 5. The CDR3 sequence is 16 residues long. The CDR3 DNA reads TGCGCCAGCAGCCAGGGGACTAGCGGGATGGGAGATACGCAGTATTTT. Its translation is CASSQGTSGMGDTQYF.

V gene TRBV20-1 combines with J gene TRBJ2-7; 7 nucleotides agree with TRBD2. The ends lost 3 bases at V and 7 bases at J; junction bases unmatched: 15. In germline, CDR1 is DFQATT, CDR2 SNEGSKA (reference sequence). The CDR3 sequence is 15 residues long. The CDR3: CSASLAAGDLREQYF. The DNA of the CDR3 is TGCAGTGCTAGCCTAGCGGCGGGAGATCTGCGGGAGCAGTACTTC.

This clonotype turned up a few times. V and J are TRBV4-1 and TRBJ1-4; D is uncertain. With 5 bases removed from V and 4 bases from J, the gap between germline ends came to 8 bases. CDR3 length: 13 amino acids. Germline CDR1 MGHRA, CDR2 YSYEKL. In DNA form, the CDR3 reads TGCGCCAGCAGCGGACGGATTAATGAAAAACTGTTTTTT. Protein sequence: CASSGRINEKLFF.

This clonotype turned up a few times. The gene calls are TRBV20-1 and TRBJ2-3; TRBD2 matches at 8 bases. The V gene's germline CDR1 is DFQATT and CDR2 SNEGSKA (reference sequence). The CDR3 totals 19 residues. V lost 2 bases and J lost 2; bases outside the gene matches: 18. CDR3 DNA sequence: TGCAGTGCTAGACTTGACTGGGGGCTGACTAGCGAAACCACAGATACGCAGTATTTT. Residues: CSARLDWGLTSETTDTQYF.

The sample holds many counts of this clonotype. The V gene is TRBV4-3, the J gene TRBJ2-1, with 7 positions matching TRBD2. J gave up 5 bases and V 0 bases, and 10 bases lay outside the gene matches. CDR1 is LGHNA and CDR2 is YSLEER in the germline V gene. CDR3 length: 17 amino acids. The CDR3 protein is CASSQDSVLAENNEQFF. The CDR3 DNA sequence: TGCGCCAGCAGCCAAGATTCAGTCCTAGCGGAGAACAATGAGCAGTTCTTC.

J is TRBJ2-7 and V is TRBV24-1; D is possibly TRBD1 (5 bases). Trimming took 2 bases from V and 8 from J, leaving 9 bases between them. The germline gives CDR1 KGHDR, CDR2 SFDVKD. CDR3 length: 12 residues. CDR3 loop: CATSDWQDKQYF. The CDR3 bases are TGTGCCACCAGTGATTGGCAGGACAAGCAGTACTTC.

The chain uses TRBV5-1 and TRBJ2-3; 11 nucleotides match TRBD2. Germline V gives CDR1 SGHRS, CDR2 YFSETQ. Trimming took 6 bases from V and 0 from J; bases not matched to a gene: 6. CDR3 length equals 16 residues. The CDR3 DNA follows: TGCGCCAGCACCCGGACTAGCGGGTTGAGCACAGATACGCAGTATTTT. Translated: CASTRTSGLSTDTQYF.

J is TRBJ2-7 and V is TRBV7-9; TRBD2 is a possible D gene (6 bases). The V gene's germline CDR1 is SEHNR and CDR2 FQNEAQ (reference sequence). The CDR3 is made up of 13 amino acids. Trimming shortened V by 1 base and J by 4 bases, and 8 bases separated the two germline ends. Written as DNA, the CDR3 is TGTGCCAGCAGCTTAGGCGGGGAGTACGAGCAGTACTTC. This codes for CASSLGGEYEQYF.

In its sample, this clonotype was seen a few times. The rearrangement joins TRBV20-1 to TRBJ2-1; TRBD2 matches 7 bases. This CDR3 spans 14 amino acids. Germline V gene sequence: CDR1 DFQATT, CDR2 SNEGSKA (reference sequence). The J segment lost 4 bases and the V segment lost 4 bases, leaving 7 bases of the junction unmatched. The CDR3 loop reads CSATLATLYNEQFF. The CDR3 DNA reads TGCAGTGCTACACTAGCGACCCTTTACAATGAGCAGTTCTTC.

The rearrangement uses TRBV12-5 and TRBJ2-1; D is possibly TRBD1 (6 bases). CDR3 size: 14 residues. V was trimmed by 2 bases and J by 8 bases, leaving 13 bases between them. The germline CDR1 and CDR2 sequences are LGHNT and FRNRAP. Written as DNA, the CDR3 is TGTGCTAGTGGTTTGCATCAGGGGTTCGATGAGCAGTTCTTC. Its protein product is CASGLHQGFDEQFF.

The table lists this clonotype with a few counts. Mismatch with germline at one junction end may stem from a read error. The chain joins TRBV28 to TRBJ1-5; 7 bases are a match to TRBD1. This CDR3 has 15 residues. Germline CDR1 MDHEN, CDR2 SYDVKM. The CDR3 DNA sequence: TGTGCCAGCAACCCTCGGACAGGAAATACTAAAACCCGGTATTTT. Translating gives CASNPRTGNTKTRYF.

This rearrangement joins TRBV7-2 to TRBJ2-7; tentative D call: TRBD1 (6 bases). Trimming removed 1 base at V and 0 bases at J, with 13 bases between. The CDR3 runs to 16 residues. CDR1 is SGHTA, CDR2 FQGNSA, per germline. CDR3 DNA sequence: TGTGCCAGCAGCTTAGTTGGACAGAACTTCTCCTACGAGCAGTACTTC. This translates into CASSLVGQNFSYEQYF.

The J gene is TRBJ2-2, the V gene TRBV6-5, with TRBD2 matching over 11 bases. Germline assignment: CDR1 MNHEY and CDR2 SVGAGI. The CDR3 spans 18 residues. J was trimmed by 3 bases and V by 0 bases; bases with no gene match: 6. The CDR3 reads CASSYSYYSGRDTGELFF. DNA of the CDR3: TGTGCCAGCAGTTACTCTTACTATAGCGGGAGGGACACCGGGGAGCTGTTTTTT.

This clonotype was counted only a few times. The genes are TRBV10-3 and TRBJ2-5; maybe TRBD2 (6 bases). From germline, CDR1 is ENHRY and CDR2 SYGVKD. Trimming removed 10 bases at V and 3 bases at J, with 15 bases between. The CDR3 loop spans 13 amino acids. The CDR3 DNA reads TGTGCCACCCGGGTAGGCGGGGAAGAGACCCAGTACTTC. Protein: CATRVGGEETQYF.

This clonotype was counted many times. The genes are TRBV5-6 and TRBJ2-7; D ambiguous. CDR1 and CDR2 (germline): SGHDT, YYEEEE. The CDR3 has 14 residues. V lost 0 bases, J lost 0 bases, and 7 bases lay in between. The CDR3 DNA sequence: TGTGCCAGCAGCTTGGTTCACACCTCCTACGAGCAGTACTTC. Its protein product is CASSLVHTSYEQYF.

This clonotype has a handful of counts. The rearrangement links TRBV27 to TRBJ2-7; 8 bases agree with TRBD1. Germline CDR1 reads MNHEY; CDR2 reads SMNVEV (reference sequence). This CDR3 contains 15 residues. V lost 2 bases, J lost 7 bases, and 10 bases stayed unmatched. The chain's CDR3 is CASSLIWDRSREQYF. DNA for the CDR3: TGTGCCAGCAGTTTAATATGGGACAGGTCTCGGGAGCAGTACTTC.